This T cell receptor (beta chain) was profiled in a study of cytomegalovirus exposure and HLA in healthy donors. General study findings and limits: Later analysis found that TCR beta chains associated with HLA were more clonally expanded than other, equally common chains.

This clone was seen just once. What it binds is unknown. CDR3 length: 14 amino acids. V was pared by 4 bases and J by 6 bases, with 13 bases between. Germline CDR1 ENHRY, CDR2 SYGVKD. The PCR contained 60 Vbeta and 13 Jbeta primers. Repertoires were generated with immunoSEQ multiplex PCR, while TCRdb's copy carries only in-frame clones and drops some. This sample has around 220,000 clones; under 80% occur once, and the top ten carry less than 2%. This clonotype was obtained from a woman younger than 45 in good health and CMV-seronegative. This chain connects TRBV10-3 to TRBJ2-1; D not certain. Input material: PBMCs. CDR3 coding DNA: TGTGCCATCAGTGGAGCTTTAACTACCAATGAGCAGTTCTTC. The encoded protein is CAISGALTTNEQFF.